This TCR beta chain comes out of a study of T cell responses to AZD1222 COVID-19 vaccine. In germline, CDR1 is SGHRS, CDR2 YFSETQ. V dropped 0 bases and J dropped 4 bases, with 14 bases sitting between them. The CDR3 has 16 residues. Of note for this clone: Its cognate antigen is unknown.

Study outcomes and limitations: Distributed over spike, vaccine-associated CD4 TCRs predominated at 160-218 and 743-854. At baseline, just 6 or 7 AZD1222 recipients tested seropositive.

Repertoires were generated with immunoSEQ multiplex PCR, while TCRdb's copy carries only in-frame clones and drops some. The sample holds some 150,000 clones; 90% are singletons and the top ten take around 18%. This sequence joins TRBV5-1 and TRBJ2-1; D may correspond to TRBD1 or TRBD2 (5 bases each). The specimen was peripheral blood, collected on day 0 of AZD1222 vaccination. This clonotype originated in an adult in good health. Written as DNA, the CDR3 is TGCGCCAGCAGCTTGGGCCGGGACGGTGGATACAATGAGCAGTTCTTC. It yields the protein CASSLGRDGGYNEQFF.